This is a list of T cell receptor beta chains from one sample in a study of T cell responses to AZD1222 COVID-19 vaccine. Here immunoSEQ multiplex PCR was the method, and the copy in TCRdb shows in-frame clones only, minus some. The data hold 150,000 to 200,000 clones, with roughly 90% observed a single time. Sample: peripheral blood, taken 28 days after the second AZD1222 dose. Source of these receptors: an adult who received the AZD1222 COVID-19 vaccine. Both conserved end residues are part of each CDR3. The D gene is left open where the match is weak. Size is omitted from some rows. Given values are once, few, many or a class for expanded clones.

V gene,clone size,D gene,J gene,CDR3 DNA,CDR3 protein
TRBV7-3,NA,TRBD2,TRBJ2-3,TGTGCCAGCAGCTCGCGAACTAGCGGGAAAACAGATACGCAGTATTTT,CASSSRTSGKTDTQYF
TRBV10-3,NA,TRBD1,TRBJ1-5,TGTGCCATCGGGGACAGGGGGCTCGGTAGCAATCAGCCCCAGCATTTT,CAIGDRGLGSNQPQHF
TRBV28,few,NA,TRBJ1-4,TGTGCCAGCAGCTTCGGCCCCGGGCCAGCTTATGAAAAACTGTTTTTT,CASSFGPGPAYEKLFF
TRBV7-2,NA,TRBD2,TRBJ2-3,TGTGCCAGCAGCTCAACTAGCGGGAGGAGGACAGATACGCAGTATTTT,CASSSTSGRRTDTQYF
TRBV28,NA,TRBD2,TRBJ2-3,TGTGCCAGCAAACTAGCGGGTAGCACAGATACGCAGTATTTT,CASKLAGSTDTQYF
TRBV11-2,NA,NA,TRBJ1-1,TGTGCCAGCAGCGAGCTATATTACCAGACTGAAGCTTTCTTT,CASSELYYQTEAFF
TRBV10-3,NA,NA,TRBJ2-7,TGTGCCATCAGTGAGTCGAGCTACAGCTACGAGCAGTACTTC,CAISESSYSYEQYF
TRBV30,NA,NA,TRBJ2-7,TGTGCCTGGAGTGTACTCGAACCGAGCGAGCAGTACTTC,CAWSVLEPSEQYF
TRBV11-1,NA,NA,TRBJ2-2,TGTGCCAGCAACTCGGGGAGGAAGGGCACCGGGGAGCTGTTTTTT,CASNSGRKGTGELFF
TRBV2,NA,NA,TRBJ2-2,TGTGCCAGCAGGACGGGAAAGGGCACCGGGGAGCTGTTTTTT,CASRTGKGTGELFF
TRBV11-3,NA,TRBD1,TRBJ1-2,TGTGCCAGCAGCTTAGACAGGGGGCTTGATGTCGGCTACACCTTC,CASSLDRGLDVGYTF
TRBV5-5,NA,NA,TRBJ2-7,TGTGCCAGCAGCGTAGGGGCAAAAGTTGGCTACGAGCAGTACTTC,CASSVGAKVGYEQYF
TRBV12-3/TRBV12-4,NA,TRBD1,TRBJ1-2,TGTGCCAGCAGTTCTACAGGGGGTGGGGGCTACACCTTC,CASSSTGGGGYTF
TRBV6-2/TRBV6-3,NA,NA,TRBJ1-2,TGTGCCAGCAGCCGGGGAGGCAATGGCTACACCTTC,CASSRGGNGYTF
TRBV7-3,NA,NA,TRBJ2-2,TGTGCCAGCAGCCTCCGGACACAGTTTTTT,CASSLRTQFF
TRBV7-3,once,TRBD2,TRBJ2-5,TGTGCCAGCAGCTTTAGCGGGGAACAAGAGACCCAGTACTTC,CASSFSGEQETQYF
TRBV2,NA,TRBD2,TRBJ2-7,TGTGCCAGCAGCCGGGAGGCAAAAAACTACGAGCAGTACTTC,CASSREAKNYEQYF
TRBV6-4,NA,NA,TRBJ2-5,TGTGCCAGCAGTCGAAATGGGGGCGGCCAAGAGACCCAGTACTTC,CASSRNGGGQETQYF
TRBV5-5,few,NA,TRBJ1-2,TGTGCCAGCAGCACCTCGTATGGCTACACCTTC,CASSTSYGYTF
TRBV18,NA,NA,TRBJ2-7,TGTGCCAGCTCGGTCTCCGGGTCGTCCTACGAGCAGTACTTC,CASSVSGSSYEQYF
TRBV11-2,NA,NA,TRBJ2-7,TGTGCCAGCAGCCCCCCAGGGGCTTACGAGCAGTACTTC,CASSPPGAYEQYF
TRBV7-9,NA,TRBD1,TRBJ1-1,TGTGCCAGCAGCTTAGAAGGGGGCTTCGCTGAAGCTTTCTTT,CASSLEGGFAEAFF
TRBV4-3,NA,NA,TRBJ1-2,TGCGCCAGCAGCCATTCCTCGGGGATCTATGGCTACACCTTC,CASSHSSGIYGYTF
TRBV19,NA,TRBD1,TRBJ2-7,TGTGCCAGTCGGCAGGGGGTGGAGGAGCAGTACTTC,CASRQGVEEQYF
TRBV5-4,NA,NA,TRBJ2-7,TGTGCCAGCAGCCCGGCCCAGGGCCCATACGAGCAGTACTTC,CASSPAQGPYEQYF
TRBV5-5,many,NA,TRBJ1-5,TGTGCCAGCAGCTTGGGGGGGGATCAGCCCCAGCATTTT,CASSLGGDQPQHF
TRBV12-5,NA,NA,TRBJ2-5,TGTGCTAGTGGCCGTCCAACCGGGACACCCTCCCCCCAGTACTTC,CASGRPTGTPSPQYF
TRBV13,once,NA,TRBJ1-1,TGTGCCAGCAGCTTTAGGAAAAGGGGGAACACTGAAGCTTTCTTT,CASSFRKRGNTEAFF
TRBV24-1,NA,NA,TRBJ1-1,TGTGCCACCAGGCAACGGGGCGACACTGAAGCTTTCTTT,CATRQRGDTEAFF
TRBV11-1,NA,NA,TRBJ1-6,TGTGCCAGCAGCCCGGGGCGTTGGTCACCCCTCCACTTT,CASSPGRWSPLHF
TRBV7-2,few,TRBD2,TRBJ2-2,TGTGCCAGCAGCCAAACCCGGACTAGCGGGAGTATCGGGGAGCTGTTTTTT,CASSQTRTSGSIGELFF